A selection of T cell receptor beta chains follows, all from one sample in a study of cytomegalovirus exposure and HLA in healthy donors. The repertoire was sequenced with immunoSEQ multiplex PCR; TCRdb's copy has only in-frame clones and lacks some. The sample data list approximately 120,000 clones. Sequencing was carried out using PBMCs. The receptors originated from a man aged 25-45 years in good health and CMV-seronegative. CDR3s include the opening cysteine and the closing phenylalanine or tryptophan. Fields, in order: V gene, CDR3 length, D gene, J gene, CDR3 DNA, CDR3 protein. D genes are given only for firm matches.

v_call: TRBV7-8; cdr3_length: 15; d_call: .; j_call: TRBJ2-3; cdr3_nt: TGTGCCACCCTGAGGAGGGGGGGCGACACAGATACGCAGTATTTT; cdr3_aa: CATLRRGGDTDTQYF
v_call: TRBV18; cdr3_length: 14; d_call: .; j_call: TRBJ1-1; cdr3_nt: TGTGCCAGCTCACCCTCTATCGGGAACACTGAAGCTTTCTTT; cdr3_aa: CASSPSIGNTEAFF
v_call: TRBV19; cdr3_length: 15; d_call: .; j_call: TRBJ1-2; cdr3_nt: TGTGCCAGTAGTGTCGGACAGAACAAGAACTATGGCTACACCTTC; cdr3_aa: CASSVGQNKNYGYTF
v_call: TRBV6-5; cdr3_length: 14; d_call: TRBD2; j_call: TRBJ2-1; cdr3_nt: TGTGCCAGCAGAATCCAGCGGGAGTCCTCTGAGCAGTTCTTC; cdr3_aa: CASRIQRESSEQFF
v_call: TRBV5-1; cdr3_length: 15; d_call: .; j_call: TRBJ2-2; cdr3_nt: TGCGCCAGCAGCTTGGTCGGTCGGGGCACCGGGGAGCTGTTTTTT; cdr3_aa: CASSLVGRGTGELFF
v_call: TRBV5-1; cdr3_length: 15; d_call: TRBD1; j_call: TRBJ1-1; cdr3_nt: TGCGCCAGCAGCGGGGTTTACAGGGGGAACACTGAAGCTTTCTTT; cdr3_aa: CASSGVYRGNTEAFF
v_call: TRBV7-6; cdr3_length: 15; d_call: TRBD2; j_call: TRBJ2-5; cdr3_nt: TGTGCCAGTCGTCCGGCGGGAGAAGGGAGGGAGACCCAGTACTTC; cdr3_aa: CASRPAGEGRETQYF
v_call: TRBV28; cdr3_length: 13; d_call: TRBD1; j_call: TRBJ1-1; cdr3_nt: TGTGCCAGCAAGGACAGGGGGCCCACTGAAGCTTTCTTT; cdr3_aa: CASKDRGPTEAFF
v_call: TRBV7-6; cdr3_length: 16; d_call: TRBD2; j_call: TRBJ2-7; cdr3_nt: TGTGCCAGCAGCTTATTGGCTAGCGGGAGTTCCTACGAGCAGTACTTC; cdr3_aa: CASSLLASGSSYEQYF
v_call: TRBV2; cdr3_length: 15; d_call: TRBD1; j_call: TRBJ1-5; cdr3_nt: TGTGCCAGCAGTCCGACAGGGTCTAGCAATCAGCCCCAGCATTTT; cdr3_aa: CASSPTGSSNQPQHF
v_call: TRBV28; cdr3_length: 15; d_call: TRBD1; j_call: TRBJ2-3; cdr3_nt: TGTGCCAGCAGCCTCGACAGGGAACACACAGATACGCAGTATTTT; cdr3_aa: CASSLDREHTDTQYF
v_call: TRBV2; cdr3_length: 13; d_call: .; j_call: TRBJ1-1; cdr3_nt: TGTGCCAGCAGCCCGGGAACTTACACTGAAGCTTTCTTT; cdr3_aa: CASSPGTYTEAFF
v_call: TRBV5-1; cdr3_length: 15; d_call: .; j_call: TRBJ2-1; cdr3_nt: TGCGCCAGCAGCTTGAACGGGAACTCCTACAATGAGCAGTTCTTC; cdr3_aa: CASSLNGNSYNEQFF
v_call: TRBV19; cdr3_length: 13; d_call: .; j_call: TRBJ1-1; cdr3_nt: TGTGCCAGTAGAATCTCAGAGAACACTGAAGCTTTCTTT; cdr3_aa: CASRISENTEAFF
v_call: TRBV5-6; cdr3_length: 16; d_call: TRBD1; j_call: TRBJ1-1; cdr3_nt: TGTGCCAGCAGACTCCGGGACAGGGGGCTGAACACTGAAGCTTTCTTT; cdr3_aa: CASRLRDRGLNTEAFF
v_call: TRBV7-6; cdr3_length: 13; d_call: .; j_call: TRBJ2-3; cdr3_nt: TGTGCCAGCAGCTCCTTTCGGACAGATACGCAGTATTTT; cdr3_aa: CASSSFRTDTQYF